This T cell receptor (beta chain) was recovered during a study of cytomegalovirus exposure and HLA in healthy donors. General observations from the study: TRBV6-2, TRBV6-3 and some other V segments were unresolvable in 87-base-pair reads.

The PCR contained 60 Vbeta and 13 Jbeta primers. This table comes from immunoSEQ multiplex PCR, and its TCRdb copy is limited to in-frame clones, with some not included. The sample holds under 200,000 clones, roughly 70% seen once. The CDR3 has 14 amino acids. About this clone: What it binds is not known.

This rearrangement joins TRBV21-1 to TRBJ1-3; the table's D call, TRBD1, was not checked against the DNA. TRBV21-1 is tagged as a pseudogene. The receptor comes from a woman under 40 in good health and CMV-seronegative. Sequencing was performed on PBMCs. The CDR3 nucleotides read TGTGCCAGCAGCAAATTACAACAGGGAAACACCATATATTTT. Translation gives CASSKLQQGNTIYF.